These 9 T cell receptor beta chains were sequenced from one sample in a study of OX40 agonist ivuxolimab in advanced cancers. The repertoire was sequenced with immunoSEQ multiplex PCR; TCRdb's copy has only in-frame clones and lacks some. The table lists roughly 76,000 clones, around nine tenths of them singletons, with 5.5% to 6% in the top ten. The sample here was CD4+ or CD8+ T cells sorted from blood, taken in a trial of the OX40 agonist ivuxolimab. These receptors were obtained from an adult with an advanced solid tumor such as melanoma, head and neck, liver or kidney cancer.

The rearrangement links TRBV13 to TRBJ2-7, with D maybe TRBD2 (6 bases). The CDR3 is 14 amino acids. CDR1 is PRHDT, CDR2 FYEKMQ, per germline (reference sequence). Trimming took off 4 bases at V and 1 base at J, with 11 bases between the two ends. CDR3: CASSSRDSSYEQYF. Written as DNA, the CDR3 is TGTGCCAGCAGCTCCCGGGACTCGTCCTACGAGCAGTACTTC.

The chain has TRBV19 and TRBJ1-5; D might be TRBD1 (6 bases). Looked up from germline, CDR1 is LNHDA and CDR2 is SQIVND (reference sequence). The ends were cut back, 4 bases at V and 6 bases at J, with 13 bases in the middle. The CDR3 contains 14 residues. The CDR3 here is CASSKGGLGQPQHF. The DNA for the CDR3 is TGTGCCAGTAGTAAAGGGGGGTTGGGTCAGCCCCAGCATTTT.

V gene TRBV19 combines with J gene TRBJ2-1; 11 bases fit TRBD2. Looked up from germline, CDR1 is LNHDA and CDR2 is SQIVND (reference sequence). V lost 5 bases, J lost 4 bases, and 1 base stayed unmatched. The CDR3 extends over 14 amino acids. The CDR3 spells CASSLAGGYNEQFF. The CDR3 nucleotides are TGTGCCAGTAGTCTAGCGGGGGGTTACAATGAGCAGTTCTTC.

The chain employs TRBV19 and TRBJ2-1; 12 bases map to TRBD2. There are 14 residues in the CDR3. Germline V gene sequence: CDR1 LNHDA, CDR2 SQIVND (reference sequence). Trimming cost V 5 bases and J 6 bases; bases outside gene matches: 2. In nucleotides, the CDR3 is TGTGCCAGTAGTGCTAGCGGGGGGGTCAATGAGCAGTTCTTC. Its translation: CASSASGGVNEQFF.

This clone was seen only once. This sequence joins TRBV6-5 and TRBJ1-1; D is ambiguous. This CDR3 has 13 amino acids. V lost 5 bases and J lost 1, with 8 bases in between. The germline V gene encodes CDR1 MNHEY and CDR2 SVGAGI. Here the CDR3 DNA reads TGTGCCAGCAGTCTCTTATCGAACACTGAAGCTTTCTTT. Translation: CASSLLSNTEAFF.

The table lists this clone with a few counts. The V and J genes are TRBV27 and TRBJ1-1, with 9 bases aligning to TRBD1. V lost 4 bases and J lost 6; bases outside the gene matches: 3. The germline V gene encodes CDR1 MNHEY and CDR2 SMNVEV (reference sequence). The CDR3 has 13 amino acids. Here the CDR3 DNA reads TGTGCCAGCAGTTGGGGACAGGGTTCTGAAGCTTTCTTT. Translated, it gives CASSWGQGSEAFF.

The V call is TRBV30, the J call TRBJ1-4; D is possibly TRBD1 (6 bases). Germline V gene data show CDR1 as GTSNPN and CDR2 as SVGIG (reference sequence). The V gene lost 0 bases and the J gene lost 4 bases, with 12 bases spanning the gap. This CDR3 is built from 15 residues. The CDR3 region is CAWSVVGQFNEKLFF. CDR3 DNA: TGTGCCTGGAGTGTTGTTGGACAGTTTAATGAAAAACTGTTTTTT. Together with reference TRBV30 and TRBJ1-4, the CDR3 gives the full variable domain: SQTIHQWPATLVQPVGSPLSLECTVEGTSNPNLYWYRQAAGRGLQLLFYSVGIGQISSEVPQNLSASRPQDRQFILSSKKLLLSDSGFYLCAWSVVGQFNEKLFFGSGTQLSVL.

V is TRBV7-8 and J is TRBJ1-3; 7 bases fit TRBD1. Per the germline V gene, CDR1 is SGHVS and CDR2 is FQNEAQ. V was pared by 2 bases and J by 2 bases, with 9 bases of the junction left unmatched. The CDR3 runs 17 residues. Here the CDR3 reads CASSLPRQGGTGNTIYF. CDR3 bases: TGTGCCAGCAGCTTACCGAGACAGGGAGGAACTGGAAACACCATATATTTT.

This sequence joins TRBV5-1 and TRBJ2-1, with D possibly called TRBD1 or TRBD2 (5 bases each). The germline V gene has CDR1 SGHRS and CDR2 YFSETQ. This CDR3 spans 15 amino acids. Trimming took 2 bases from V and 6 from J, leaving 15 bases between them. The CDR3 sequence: CASSLTGTGPNEQFF. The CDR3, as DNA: TGCGCCAGCAGCTTAACCGGGACGGGGCCCAATGAGCAGTTCTTC.